The 17 T cell receptor beta chains listed next were all sequenced from one sample in a study of blood T cell repertoires in COVID-19. Profiling relied on immunoSEQ multiplex PCR, and the TCRdb table lists in-frame clones only, not all of them. The sample consists of about 30,000 clones, roughly nine tenths of them appearing once. Input material: peripheral blood. The receptors stem from an elderly man with acute or convalescent COVID-19.

This chain's CDR3 is CASSLEVGGSLTYNEQFF. For the CDR3, the DNA is TGTGCCAGCAGCTTAGAAGTCGGGGGGTCTTTAACCTACAATGAGCAGTTCTTC. The chain has TRBV11-3 and TRBJ2-1; 7 bases fit TRBD2. Germline CDR1 reads SGHNT; CDR2 reads YENEEA. The length of the CDR3 is 18 residues. After removal of 0 bases from V and 2 bases from J, the junction contained 10 bases not matched to a gene.

The J gene is TRBJ2-3, the V gene TRBV9; TRBD2 is a possible D gene (5 bases). Trimming stripped 3 bases from V and 6 bases from J, with 14 bases between. CDR1 and CDR2 from the germline V gene are SGDLS and YYNGEE. This CDR3 comprises 14 residues. CDR3 sequence: CASSDTVGADTQYF. The CDR3 region has the DNA TGTGCCAGCAGCGACACCGTGGGAGCTGATACGCAGTATTTT.

This clone occurred a few times. The junction shows a germline mismatch at one end, possibly a read error. The chain joins TRBV12-5 to TRBJ1-3; 9 bases map to TRBD1. The germline CDR1 and CDR2 sequences are LGHNT and FRNRAP. The CDR3 runs to 13 residues. CDR3 coding DNA: TGTGCTAGTGGTCTGGGACAGGGCTACCCCCCGAGTTTT. Translated: CASGLGQGYPPSF.

The chain uses TRBV2 and TRBJ1-2; a weak D match, TRBD1 (5 bases). Germline values: CDR1 SNHLY, CDR2 FYNNEI. CDR3 size: 15 residues. With 3 bases removed from V and 4 bases from J, the gap between germline ends came to 15 bases. The CDR3 sequence: CASSDRTGSAYGYTF. The CDR3 DNA sequence: TGTGCCAGCAGTGATAGAACAGGCTCAGCCTATGGCTACACCTTC.

V is TRBV7-8 and J is TRBJ2-1; D may be TRBD2 (5 bases). The CDR3 loop spans 16 amino acids. Trimming shortened V by 5 bases and J by 5 bases, and 19 bases separated the two germline ends. Per germline, CDR1 SGHVS and CDR2 FQNEAQ. The CDR3 bases are TGTGCCAGCAGCCTTATATGGGTGGAGGCTCACAATGAGCAGTTCTTC. Protein product: CASSLIWVEAHNEQFF.

V and J are TRBV5-6 and TRBJ2-3; TRBD2 matches 8 bases. This CDR3 spans 15 amino acids. The J segment lost 1 base and the V segment lost 2 bases, leaving 3 bases of the junction unmatched. Germline loops: CDR1 SGHDT, CDR2 YYEEEE. CDR3 nucleotides: TGTGCCAGCAGCTTTAATAGCGGGGGCACAGATACGCAGTATTTT. Encoded protein: CASSFNSGGTDTQYF.

The gene calls are TRBV27 and TRBJ2-7; D perhaps matches TRBD1 (6 bases). V lost 0 bases to trimming and J lost 0 bases, with 12 bases between them. The CDR3 is 16 amino acids. Looked up from germline, CDR1 is MNHEY and CDR2 is SMNVEV (reference sequence). CDR3 sequence (DNA): TGTGCCAGCAGTTTATCGAGGGGACACAGCTCCTACGAGCAGTACTTC. This codes for CASSLSRGHSSYEQYF.

The CDR3 DNA reads TGTGCCAGCAGCTTGGGCTCACAGGCGACATACTATGGCTACACCTTC. Protein sequence: CASSLGSQATYYGYTF. The chain recombines TRBV5-4 with TRBJ1-2; TRBD1 is a possible D gene (5 bases). CDR3 size: 16 residues. Trimming removed 0 bases from V and 3 bases from J, with 15 bases in between. Per the germline V gene, CDR1 is SGHNT and CDR2 is YYREEE (reference sequence). Full variable domain (missing parts from reference TRBV5-4 and TRBJ1-2): ETGVTQSPTHLIKTRGQQVTLRCSSQSGHNTVSWYQQALGQGPQFIFQYYREEENGRGNFPPRFSGLQFPNYSSELNVNALELDDSALYLCASSLGSQATYYGYTFGSGTRLTVV.

By proportion, this clone is medium-sized. This sequence joins TRBV12-3 or TRBV12-4 and TRBJ1-4; no clear D gene. This CDR3 is built from 13 residues. V lost 8 bases, J lost 8 bases, and 15 bases lay in between. The CDR3: CASLGRLREKLFF. The DNA for the CDR3 is TGTGCCAGCTTGGGCAGGTTACGCGAAAAACTGTTTTTT.

The J gene is TRBJ1-2, the V gene TRBV21-1. TRBV21-1 is assigned pseudogene status. The CDR3 covers 15 residues. CDR3 nucleotide sequence: TGTGCCAGCAGCAAAGTACCAGGAAACAGAGGGGGCTACACCTTC. Protein sequence: CASSKVPGNRGGYTF.

The chain recombines TRBV27 with TRBJ1-1; D possibly corresponds to TRBD1 (5 bases). Germline values: CDR1 MNHEY, CDR2 SMNVEV (reference sequence). This CDR3 region has 14 residues. Trimming stripped 3 bases from V and 3 bases from J, with 11 bases between. CDR3: CASSFTDTYTEAFF. The CDR3 nucleotides are TGTGCCAGCAGTTTCACGGACACTTACACTGAAGCTTTCTTT.

This clone has more than one count but fewer than ten. The chain uses TRBV19 and TRBJ2-7; 11 positions match TRBD1. Unmatched junction bases numbered 13, after V lost 9 bases and J lost 3 bases. CDR1 and CDR2 from the germline V gene are LNHDA and SQIVND (reference sequence). The CDR3 contains 16 residues. The DNA for the CDR3 is TGTGCCAGCGCTCGGAGAACCGGGACAGGGGGCTACGAGCAGTACTTC. Residues: CASARRTGTGGYEQYF.

This clone appeared once. The chain couples TRBV5-1 to TRBJ1-5; D call uncertain. The germline V and J ends were trimmed by 1 base and 0 bases, with 14 bases remaining between them. The CDR3 loop spans 17 amino acids. Germline V gene sequence: CDR1 SGHRS, CDR2 YFSETQ. The DNA for the CDR3 is TGCGCCAGCAGCTTGTGCAGGTGGCGATATAGCAATCAGCCCCAGCATTTT. This gives the protein CASSLCRWRYSNQPQHF.

The CDR3 region is CAWSVGTGAGQPQHF. CDR3 bases: TGTGCCTGGAGTGTTGGGACAGGGGCCGGTCAGCCCCAGCATTTT. This rearrangement joins TRBV30 to TRBJ1-5; TRBD1 matches 10 bases. The CDR3 runs to 15 residues. Germline CDR1 GTSNPN, CDR2 SVGIG (reference sequence). V dropped 0 bases and J dropped 6; count of bases not matched to a gene: 5.

The chain carries TRBV5-5 and TRBJ1-3; D remains ambiguous. This CDR3 has 16 residues. Looked up from germline, CDR1 is SGHKS and CDR2 is YYEKEE (reference sequence). V lost 0 bases and J lost 0, with 10 bases in between. CDR3: CASSLGSVSSGNTIYF. The CDR3 coding sequence is TGTGCCAGCAGCTTGGGGTCGGTTTCCTCTGGAAACACCATATATTTT.

This chain links TRBV27 with TRBJ2-3; 8 bases agree with TRBD2. From germline, CDR1 is MNHEY and CDR2 SMNVEV (reference sequence). V shed 5 bases and J 0 bases; nucleotides not matched to a gene: 10. This CDR3 spans 17 amino acids. This CDR3 is CASSPRLARTSTDTQYF. The CDR3 nucleotides read TGTGCCAGCAGTCCCCGACTAGCGCGAACTAGCACAGATACGCAGTATTTT.

This chain connects TRBV11-2 to TRBJ1-1; D might be TRBD1 (6 bases). V dropped 4 bases and J dropped 4 bases, with 10 bases sitting between them. Germline-derived CDR1 and CDR2 are SGHAT and FQNNGV. The CDR3 spans 13 residues. The CDR3 region has the DNA TGTGCCAGCAGCTCTACAGGGCCCACTGAAGCTTTCTTT. This encodes CASSSTGPTEAFF. Using reference TRBV11-2 and TRBJ1-1 for the parts outside the CDR3, the full variable domain is EAGVAQSPRYKIIEKRQSVAFWCNPISGHATLYWYQQILGQGPKLLIQFQNNGVVDDSQLPKDRFSAERLKGVDSTLKIQPAKLEDSAVYLCASSSTGPTEAFFGQGTRLTVV.